The present entry profiles one T cell receptor (beta chain) with its context. The antigen is not known. TCRdb itself ran the 5' RACE reads through MiXCR, one entry per CDR3 protein. In the table there are nearly 550,000 distinct CDR3 sequences, under 25% of which are singletons. These data belong to a study of T cells after yellow fever vaccination. General study points: Most primary-vaccination clones reappeared after the booster (around 95% CD4, roughly 88% CD8).

Germline CDR1 MNHNS, CDR2 SASEGT. The length of the CDR3 is 16 residues. Trimming took 3 bases from V and 9 from J; bases not matched to a gene: 13. The material sequenced was PBMCs, taken 15 days after the yellow fever booster vaccination. This chain links TRBV6-1 with TRBJ2-1; 8 bases match TRBD1. The receptor's source is a man aged 30 to 45 who received the YFV17D yellow fever vaccine. DNA for the CDR3: TGTGCCAGCAGTGACCCCGGCGGCGGCAGGGGGCGTGAGCAGTTCTTC. As protein: CASSDPGGGRGREQFF.